This T cell receptor beta chain was sequenced for a study of CD8 T cells in Susac syndrome. The overall study: Blood was drawn from Susac syndrome patients while they were therapy-naive, on corticosteroids, or on intravenous immunoglobulin alone.

This clonotype has a handful of counts. An input of about 0.5 to 1 ug of RNA was subjected to reverse transcription using random hexamers. The amplification used immunoSEQ multiplex PCR on TCR beta CDR3; it spanned 54 Vbeta and 13 Jbeta. From the immunoSEQ multiplex PCR reads, TCRdb called clonotypes with MiXCR, one entry per CDR3 protein. The sample contains 100,000 to 150,000 distinct CDR3 sequences, around 94% of which appear only once. The CDR3 length is 15 residues. J was trimmed by 1 base and V by 3 bases; bases with no gene match: 3. CD8+ and CD4+ blood T cells underwent TCR beta sequencing. This chain connects TRBV12-3 or TRBV12-4 to TRBJ2-5, with 9 bases aligning to TRBD2. Material for sequencing was CD8+ T cells from PBMCs. The TCR was taken from a human donor with Susac syndrome. For the CDR3, the DNA is TGTGCCAGCAGTTTGGGCGGGGGGGCCCAAGAGACCCAGTACTTC. It translates to CASSLGGGAQETQYF.